The clone carrying this T cell receptor beta chain was detected only a few times. Its cognate antigen is unknown. The sample comes from a study of cytomegalovirus exposure and HLA in healthy donors. The overall study: Membership in the Caucasian-associated ancestry cluster was found for around 81% of a few hundred genotyped donors.

This CDR3 has 17 amino acids. Overall study results and limits: Across HLA loci, a later analysis found differing TCR association rates, with DRB1 most and HLA-C fewest. Fewer N-insertions (relative to the roughly 660-donor mean) were reportedly seen in an Asian-associated ancestry cluster in a later analysis.

PCR primers comprised 60 Vbeta and 13 Jbeta primers. Here immunoSEQ multiplex PCR was the method, and the copy in TCRdb shows in-frame clones only, minus some. The sample lists around 130,000 clones; approximately 70% were seen once. The sequence was collected from a woman aged 55-69 years in good health and CMV-seronegative. The chain carries TRBV21-1 and TRBJ2-6; the DNA was not compared with TRBD1, the D call given in the table. TRBV21-1 is a pseudogene locus. Input material: PBMCs. CDR3 in amino acids: CASSNRGALSGANVLTF. The CDR3 DNA reads TGTGCCAGCAGCAACAGGGGTGCCCTCTCTGGGGCCAACGTCCTGACTTTC.